This TCR beta chain was obtained from a study of cytomegalovirus exposure and HLA in healthy donors (dated by TCRdb to about 2017). Background for the entire study: According to a later analysis, the roughly 120 validation repertoires were produced on the same platform as the roughly 600 repertoires of the first cohort. The study aimed to test whether cataloging public T cell receptors could reveal signatures of past pathogen exposure. Along with the roughly 670-subject first cohort, a separate validation cohort of 120 different subjects was used. To predict cytomegalovirus infection status, the study brought together high-throughput TCR immunosequencing, statistical association of individual TCRs with disease status, and machine learning.

What the work shows at the level of the full study, not this receptor alone: The authors suggested that the approach could potentially be generalized to other disease states and immunological phenotypes. Most TCR sequences were seen in very few donors, while some public TCRs were found in many individuals. In vitro tests confirmed that a few of the cytomegalovirus-associated TCR beta chains recognize cytomegalovirus antigens. The study listed 150 to 200 TCR beta chains as associated with cytomegalovirus. In a later analysis, TCRs clustered in the first cohort were found to also tend to co-occur in the roughly 130 validation repertoires, with 94% of cluster scores above 0. A later analysis had no HLA typing for the validation cohort, so co-occurrence there was scored across all 110 or so repertoires. Cytomegalovirus status was reported to be diagnosed by the classifier with high specificity and sensitivity in both the original and validation cohorts.

The junction shows trimming of 0 bases on V and 6 bases on J, and the gene matches do not reach 2 bases of it. Sequences MNHEY (CDR1) and SVGAGI (CDR2) are obtained from the germline V gene. Reading from cysteine to phenylalanine, the CDR3 counts 15 amino acids. CDR3 DNA is the only sequence kept; it has 45 bases, read in frame from the first base. The method was the immunoSEQ multiplex PCR assay. As for how the authors treated the data: A statistical classification framework was developed to diagnose cytomegalovirus status using the catalog of TCR beta chain sequences. Sourced from immuneACCESS, this table was stored by TCRdb with only in-frame sequences that have V and J called. A share of the clones is absent; for the studies checked, an unresolved V gene accounts for under half, and the remainder has no known explanation. V, J and clone size are those of that table, while D and trimming were read from the DNA. The sample contains roughly 260,000 clones, around 87% of them found a single time. The top ten constitute about 2.5% of the sample.

The donors were included in the validation cohort of around 120 subjects, a group kept apart from the roughly 700-subject first cohort. As concerns this clone: The clone's antigen remains unknown. Base qualities are not at hand, and no much larger clone is one base apart.

Source material: PBMCs. The sequence came from a man aged 18-30 years in good health and CMV-seronegative. The chain is encoded by TRBV6-5 joined to TRBJ1-4; 9 middle bases align to TRBD1. The CDR3 protein sequence reads: CASSYSRDRDEKLFF. The DNA reads as follows: TGTGCCAGCAGTTACTCCCGGGACAGGGATGAAAAACTGTTTTTT.